Below are 23 T cell receptor beta chains sequenced from a single sample in a study of monozygotic twins with inflammatory bowel disease (dated by TCRdb to about 2019). Libraries were prepared through 5' RACE. The reads were generated on an Illumina HiSeq 2500. TCRdb reprocessed the reads, and each CDR3 protein sequence is entered once, without DNA. The table for this sample shows roughly 150,000 distinct CDR3 sequences. The biggest ten clones account for more than 2.5% of the sample. Sequenced input: blood. The receptors come from a human donor with ulcerative colitis or Crohn's disease, or a healthy co-twin of an affected twin (not recorded which).

The rearrangement joins TRBV20-1 to TRBJ2-1; with no DNA, the TCRdb D assignment of TRBD2 cannot be verified. CDR3 size: 15 residues. Germline CDR1 and CDR2: DFQATT and SNEGSKA (reference sequence). The CDR3 sequence: CSAISPGTLNNEQFF.

The chain combines TRBV7-8 with TRBJ2-5; the TCRdb D gene call, TRBD1, has no DNA to confirm it. The CDR3 runs 16 residues. Germline CDR1 reads SGHVS; CDR2 reads FQNEAQ. The CDR3 here is CASSLISGQVEETQYF.

This sequence joins TRBV27 and TRBJ2-1; the TRBD1 assignment by TCRdb is unverifiable without DNA. In germline, CDR1 is MNHEY, CDR2 SMNVEV (reference sequence). This CDR3 comprises 17 residues. The CDR3 loop reads CASSLLGQTFSFNEQFF.

CDR3 protein: CASSLYMPYEQYF. This chain joins TRBV12-3 or TRBV12-4 and TRBJ2-7. The CDR3 is made up of 13 amino acids.

The CDR3 region is CASRSRNLPSGESGNQPQHF. This sequence joins TRBV6-2 or TRBV6-3 and TRBJ1-5; no DNA is available, so the TRBD1 call from TCRdb remains unchecked. From germline, CDR1 is MNHEY and CDR2 SVGEGT. The CDR3 loop spans 20 amino acids.

J is TRBJ2-7 and V is TRBV13; TCRdb calls TRBD2, which cannot be checked without DNA. The germline CDR1 and CDR2 sequences are PRHDT and FYEKMQ (reference sequence). The CDR3 contains 15 residues. CDR3: CASSLRREGAYEQYF.

The chain has TRBV11-3 and TRBJ2-3. Germline CDR1 and CDR2: SGHNT and YENEEA. The CDR3 has 16 residues. The chain's CDR3 is CASSLDGQQSTDTQYF.

This sequence joins TRBV19 and TRBJ2-1. Per the germline V gene, CDR1 is LNHDA and CDR2 is SQIVND (reference sequence). The length of the CDR3 is 14 residues. CDR3 sequence reads: CASSMGLTYNEQFF. The entire variable domain, with the rest obtained from reference TRBV19 and TRBJ2-1, is as follows: DGGITQSPKYLFRKEGQNVTLSCEQNLNHDAMYWYRQDPGQGLRLIYYSQIVNDFQKGDIAEGYSVSREKKESFPLTVTSAQKNPTAFYLCASSMGLTYNEQFFGPGTRLTVL.

This rearrangement joins TRBV12-3 or TRBV12-4 to TRBJ2-1; TCRdb indicates TRBD2, and absent DNA this call remains unverified. The CDR3 is made up of 16 amino acids. CDR3 sequence: CASSPWGLPSYNEQFF.

The chain recombines TRBV11-2 with TRBJ2-7; TCRdb lists TRBD2, though no DNA is available to test this call. Germline lookup yields CDR1 SGHAT and CDR2 FQNNGV. This CDR3 is built from 15 residues. CDR3 amino acids: CASSPVASGSREQYF.

The CDR3 here is CASSGQEARNEQFF. This chain connects TRBV10-1 to TRBJ2-1; as DNA is missing, the TRBD2 call by TCRdb cannot be tested. The germline V gene has CDR1 WNHNN and CDR2 SYGVQD (reference sequence). The CDR3 is made up of 14 amino acids.

This chain links TRBV6-1 with TRBJ1-3; TCRdb gives TRBD1 as the D gene, but with no DNA this cannot be confirmed. Germline-derived CDR1 and CDR2 are MNHNS and SASEGT. The CDR3 loop spans 16 amino acids. The CDR3 reads CASRRRQGSSGNTIYF.

The rearrangement links TRBV12-3 or TRBV12-4 to TRBJ2-2. The CDR3 extends over 12 amino acids. The CDR3 sequence is CASSLALGELFF.

This chain connects TRBV12-3 or TRBV12-4 to TRBJ1-1; lacking DNA, the TRBD1 call made by TCRdb goes unchecked. The length of the CDR3 is 15 residues. This chain's CDR3 is CASRPGGVTNTEAFF.

V usage is TRBV20-1 and J usage is TRBJ2-1; the TCRdb D gene call, TRBD2, has no DNA to confirm it. Germline V gives CDR1 DFQATT, CDR2 SNEGSKA (reference sequence). The CDR3 consists of 13 residues. CDR3 residues: CSASAGGRDEQFF.

V is TRBV3-1 and J is TRBJ1-1. CDR3 size: 16 residues. Germline CDR1 and CDR2: LGHDT and YNNKEL (reference sequence). The CDR3 spells CASSQERRNMNTEAFF.

The chain employs TRBV20-1 and TRBJ1-1. The germline V gene encodes CDR1 DFQATT and CDR2 SNEGSKA (reference sequence). The CDR3 runs 12 residues. CDR3 residues: CSAFVENTEAFF.

The V and J genes are TRBV11-3 and TRBJ2-3; checking the TCRdb D call of TRBD1 is not possible without DNA. The CDR3 spans 14 residues. CDR1 SGHNT and CDR2 YENEEA come from the germline V gene. This chain's CDR3 is CASSSRTGIDTQYF.

The CDR3 protein is CASSFELVSYEQYF. The chain joins TRBV7-3 to TRBJ2-7. CDR3 length: 14 amino acids. The germline CDR1 and CDR2 sequences are SGHTA and FQGTGA.

The rearrangement joins TRBV4-2 to TRBJ2-7; TCRdb picks TRBD2, but there is no DNA to check that call. From germline, CDR1 is LGHNA and CDR2 YNFKEQ. The CDR3 length is 14 residues. CDR3 sequence reads: CASSQLAEAYEQYF.

V gene TRBV20-1 combines with J gene TRBJ2-7; as DNA is missing, the TRBD1 call by TCRdb cannot be tested. Germline V gene lookup returns CDR1 DFQATT and CDR2 SNEGSKA (reference sequence). This CDR3 has 13 residues. The CDR3 protein is CSAKTGAAYEQYF.

V is TRBV28 and J is TRBJ1-2; absent DNA, TCRdb's TRBD1 call cannot be checked. Germline V gene lookup returns CDR1 MDHEN and CDR2 SYDVKM. CDR3 size: 16 residues. The CDR3 reads CASSFIRGGENYGYTF.

CDR3 sequence: CSALSRGSYEQYF. The chain carries TRBV20-1 and TRBJ2-7; as DNA is missing, the TRBD1 call by TCRdb cannot be tested. The CDR3 has 13 amino acids. Germline V lookup: CDR1 DFQATT, CDR2 SNEGSKA (reference sequence).